This TCR beta chain stems from a study of blood T cell dynamics during melanoma immunotherapy. Study background: Patients with metastatic melanoma got pembrolizumab or nivolumab-ipilimumab as first-line care. Overall study results and limits: Clones driving repertoire changes may be melanoma-specific or general immune activation.

The V end was cut by 5 bases, the J end by 3 bases, with 8 bases between. CDR1 GTSNPN and CDR2 SVGIG come from the germline V gene (reference sequence). The CDR3 runs 13 residues. The data were produced by immunoSEQ multiplex PCR, yet TCRdb's version contains in-frame clones alone and is incomplete. The repertoire consists of a few thousand clones, with approximately 90% occurring once and the leading ten covering about 3.3%. Note on this clone: The antigen remains undetermined.

The time point denotes: pre-treatment baseline. At 12 weeks after first infusion, RECIST 1.1 defined response for most patients. This clonotype originated in a human donor with melanoma. V usage is TRBV30 and J usage is TRBJ1-6, with D perhaps TRBD1 (5 bases). The sequencing used blood, collected from a patient treated with checkpoint blockade. The CDR3 DNA reads TGTGCCTGGGACAGCTTCTATAATTCACCCCTCCACTTT. Its translation: CAWDSFYNSPLHF.